These T cell receptor beta chains were read from a single sample in a study of blood T cell repertoires in COVID-19. This table comes from immunoSEQ multiplex PCR, and its TCRdb copy is limited to in-frame clones, with some not included. Among 350,000 to 400,000 clones listed, around 87% were seen once. The sequenced sample consisted of PBMCs or T cells enriched from blood (not recorded which). The receptors originated from a man aged 35-49 years in a cohort exposed to, infected with or recovered from COVID-19 (not recorded which). Both conserved end residues are trimmed from each CDR3. Fields, in order: V gene, CDR3 length, CDR3 protein.

>TRBV19|10
ASSILSAEAF
>TRBV13|12
ASSFSGAKRDKY
>TRBV4-1|15
ASSQEETSGNTDTQY
>TRBV27|13
ASSSEGAGSTEAF
>TRBV19|14
ASSETSGRAGETQY
>TRBV5-4|13
ASSLGARRTDTQY
>TRBV5-4|13
ASSSGTGVGSEQF
>TRBV5-6|12
ASSRRDRGYGYT
>TRBV2|10
ASRTDQETQY
>TRBV5-6|12
ASSYPDRLDEQF
>TRBV5-1|12
ASSRRQSADTQY
>TRBV7-9|14
ASSLAMAGANYGYT
>TRBV28|13
ASRPDRGIDQPQH
>TRBV18|14
ASSRTGTDLTGELF
>TRBV11-1|13
ASTLGGTGANVLT
>TRBV6-5|13
ASSLQGGVAETQY
>TRBV15|12
ATSRATVNQPQH
>TRBV3-1/TRBV3-2|11
ASSQRGPNTIY
>TRBV19|14
ASSIGGTGVRYEQY
>TRBV5-5|14
ASSLAGGQGAGEQF
>TRBV21-1|10
ASSKGGDEQF
>TRBV6-6|9
ASSEGYEQY
>TRBV6-6|12
ASSSTGNNSPLH
>TRBV12-3/TRBV12-4|10
ASSLDRYGYT
>TRBV5-4|14
ASSLISGSSTGELF
>TRBV6-6|10
ASSPRKYEQY
>TRBV3-1/TRBV3-2|12
ASSPNGIPPNLF
>TRBV11-2|17
ASSPRGSGRSSSYNEQF
>TRBV19|15
ASSAGGRASGANVLT
>TRBV5-4|11
ASSPDRGNEQF
>TRBV2|14
ASSENSGHRYNEQF